This T cell receptor beta chain is drawn from a study of T-cell reconstitution after alpha-beta-depleted transplantation in children. Regarding this clonotype: Its target is unknown.

During its preparation, the TCRbeta library received unique molecular identifiers. TCRdb re-called the PCR reads through MiXCR, storing one row per CDR3 protein. The sample lists about 830,000 distinct CDR3 sequences; about 16% were seen once. Findings of the study overall: Approximately two months post-transplant, alpha-beta T cells reportedly originated from several hundred expanded graft clones.

CDR1 and CDR2 (germline): SGHTA, FQGTGA. The CDR3 is 15 residues long. After removal of 5 bases from V and 2 bases from J, the junction contained 7 bases not matched to a gene. The TCR sequence derives from a male patient under 18 who had a stem cell transplant for acute lymphoblastic leukemia, so the T cells may come from the graft donor. This sample comprised PBMCs, mostly from graft donor cells, obtained 360 days after TCRalphabeta/CD19-depleted stem cell transplant. V usage is TRBV7-3 and J usage is TRBJ1-2, with 8 positions matching TRBD1. The CDR3 DNA reads as TGTGCCAGCAGCCCCTCAGGGGGCGCAAACTATGGCTACACCTTC. Its translation is CASSPSGGANYGYTF.